This TCR beta chain was documented in a study of cytomegalovirus exposure and HLA in healthy donors. The junction had 5 bases not matched to a gene; V was cut back by 1 base and J by 3 bases. The CDR3 is 16 residues long. In germline, CDR1 is MNHEY, CDR2 SVGAGI. PCR used 60 Vbeta primers and 13 Jbeta primers. The protocol was immunoSEQ multiplex PCR, while the TCRdb copy is restricted to in-frame clones and leaves out a portion. The sample includes about 55,000 clones, 65% to 80% seen only once; the top ten take about a third. Sequences were obtained from PBMCs. The source of this sequence is a man aged 40-55 years in good health and CMV-seropositive. The J gene is TRBJ2-5, the V gene TRBV6-5, with 10 nucleotides matching TRBD2. The CDR3 loop is CASSYWSGGDKETQYF. The CDR3 bases are TGTGCCAGCAGTTACTGGAGCGGGGGGGACAAAGAGACCCAGTACTTC.